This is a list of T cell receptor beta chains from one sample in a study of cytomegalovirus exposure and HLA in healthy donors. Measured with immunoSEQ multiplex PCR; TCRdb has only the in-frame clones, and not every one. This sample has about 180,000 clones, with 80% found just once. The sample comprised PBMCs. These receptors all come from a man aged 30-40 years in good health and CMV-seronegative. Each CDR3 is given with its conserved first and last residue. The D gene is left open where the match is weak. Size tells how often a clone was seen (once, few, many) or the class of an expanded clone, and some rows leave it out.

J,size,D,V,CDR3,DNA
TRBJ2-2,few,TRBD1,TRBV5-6,CASSEQGVSNTGELFF,TGTGCCAGCAGCGAACAGGGGGTGTCGAACACCGGGGAGCTGTTTTTT
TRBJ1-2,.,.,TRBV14,CASSPQGPNYGYTF,TGTGCCAGCAGCCCTCAGGGGCCAAACTATGGCTACACCTTC
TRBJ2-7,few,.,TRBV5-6,CASSLSGVYEQYF,TGTGCCAGCAGCTTGTCAGGGGTATACGAGCAGTACTTC
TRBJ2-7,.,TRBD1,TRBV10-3,CAISNRGPDISRRFYEQYF,TGTGCCATCAGTAACAGGGGGCCCGATATTAGTCGCCGCTTTTACGAGCAGTACTTC
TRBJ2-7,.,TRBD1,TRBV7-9,CASSQTDRGSSYEQYF,TGTGCCAGCAGCCAAACCGACAGGGGGTCCTCCTACGAGCAGTACTTC
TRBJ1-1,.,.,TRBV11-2,CASRQTGNTEAFF,TGTGCCAGCAGACAAACAGGGAACACTGAAGCTTTCTTT
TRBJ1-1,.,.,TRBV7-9,CASNEGAGKAEAFF,TGTGCCAGCAACGAGGGCGCGGGGAAAGCTGAAGCTTTCTTT
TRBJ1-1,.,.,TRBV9,CASSVGQANTEAFF,TGTGCCAGCAGCGTAGGGCAGGCGAACACTGAAGCTTTCTTT
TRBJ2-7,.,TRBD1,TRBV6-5,CASSYGVRTGVYEQYF,TGTGCCAGCAGTTACGGAGTAAGGACAGGGGTGTACGAGCAGTACTTC
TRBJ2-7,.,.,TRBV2,CASSDGPTGSLYEQYF,TGTGCCAGCAGTGACGGCCCGACAGGCTCCCTCTACGAGCAGTACTTC
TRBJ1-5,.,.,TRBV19,CASSIVSGLHQPQHF,TGTGCCAGTAGTATAGTATCAGGGTTGCATCAGCCCCAGCATTTT
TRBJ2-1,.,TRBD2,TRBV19,CASTLTSGHEQFF,TGTGCCAGTACTTTGACTAGCGGGCATGAGCAGTTCTTC
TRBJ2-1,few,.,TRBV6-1,CASSGGNEQFF,TGTGCCAGCAGTGGCGGGAATGAGCAGTTCTTC
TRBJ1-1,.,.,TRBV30,CAWSVLTSEAFF,TGTGCCTGGAGTGTACTAACTTCTGAAGCTTTCTTT
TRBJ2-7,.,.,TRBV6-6,CASLDSVSYEQYF,TGTGCCAGCCTTGACAGCGTCTCCTACGAGCAGTACTTC
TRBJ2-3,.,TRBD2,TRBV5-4,CASSTIAGRTDTQYF,TGTGCCAGCAGCACCATAGCGGGGAGGACAGATACGCAGTATTTT
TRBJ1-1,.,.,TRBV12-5,CASGLPGRTEAFF,TGTGCTAGTGGTTTGCCGGGGAGGACTGAAGCTTTCTTT
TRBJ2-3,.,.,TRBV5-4,CASSLGRGTDTQYF,TGTGCCAGCAGCTTGGGCAGGGGCACAGATACGCAGTATTTT
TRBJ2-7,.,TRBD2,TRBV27,CASRREPLSYEQYF,TGTGCCAGCAGGCGGGAGCCCTTATCCTACGAGCAGTACTTC
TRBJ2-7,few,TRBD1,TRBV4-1,CASSQGQGSYEQYF,TGCGCCAGCAGCCAGGGACAGGGGTCCTACGAGCAGTACTTC
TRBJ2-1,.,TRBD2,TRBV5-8,CASSPGTSGGAGEQFF,TGTGCCAGCAGTCCCGGCACTAGCGGGGGGGCAGGGGAGCAGTTCTTC
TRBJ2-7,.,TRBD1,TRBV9,CASSAHTGAVEQYF,TGTGCCAGCAGCGCCCACACAGGGGCCGTCGAGCAGTACTTC
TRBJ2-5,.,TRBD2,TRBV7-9,CASSLFGGRRQETQYF,TGTGCCAGCAGCTTATTCGGCGGGAGAAGACAAGAGACCCAGTACTTC
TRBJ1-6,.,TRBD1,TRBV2,CASSRQGRYNSPLHF,TGTGCCAGCAGCCGACAGGGCCGCTATAATTCACCCCTCCACTTT
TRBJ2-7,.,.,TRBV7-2,CASSSEVGQPYEQYF,TGTGCCAGCAGCTCAGAAGTCGGACAACCCTACGAGCAGTACTTC
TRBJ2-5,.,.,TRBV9,CASSAPGETQYF,TGTGCCAGCAGCGCGCCCGGAGAGACCCAGTACTTC
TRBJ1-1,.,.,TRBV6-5,CASSYFRGRSSEAFF,TGTGCCAGCAGTTACTTCCGGGGGAGATCATCTGAAGCTTTCTTT
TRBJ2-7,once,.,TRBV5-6,CASSGGYEQYF,TGTGCCAGCAGCGGCGGGTACGAGCAGTACTTC
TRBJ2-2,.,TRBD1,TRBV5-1,CASSLKGARDFTGELFF,TGCGCCAGCAGCTTGAAGGGGGCTAGGGATTTCACCGGGGAGCTGTTTTTT
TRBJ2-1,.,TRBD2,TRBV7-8,CASSLEPSGGNNEQFF,TGTGCCAGCAGCTTAGAGCCCAGCGGGGGGAACAATGAGCAGTTCTTC
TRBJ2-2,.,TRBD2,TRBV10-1,CASSASGRADTGELFF,TGCGCCAGCAGTGCCAGCGGGAGGGCCGACACCGGGGAGCTGTTTTTT
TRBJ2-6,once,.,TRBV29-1,CSVGDSGANVLTF,TGCAGCGTTGGCGACTCTGGGGCCAACGTCCTGACTTTC
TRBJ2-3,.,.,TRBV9,CASSVAQGIDLTDTQYF,TGTGCCAGCAGCGTAGCACAGGGTATCGACTTGACAGATACGCAGTATTTT
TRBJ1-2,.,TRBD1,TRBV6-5,CASSFWTGGAYGYTF,TGTGCCAGCAGTTTCTGGACAGGGGGTGCCTATGGCTACACCTTC
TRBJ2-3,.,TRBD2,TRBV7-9,CSSSPPRLAGSSDTQYF,TGTTCCAGCAGCCCCCCCCGGCTAGCGGGGTCCTCAGATACGCAGTATTTT
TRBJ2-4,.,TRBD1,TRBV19,CASSISGGTQYF,TGTGCCAGTAGTATCTCAGGGGGCACTCAGTACTTC
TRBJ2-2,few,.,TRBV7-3,CASSLDGGPNGELFF,TGTGCCAGCAGCCTCGATGGGGGCCCCAACGGGGAGCTGTTTTTT
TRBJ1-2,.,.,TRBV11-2,CASSSRFGAGIYGYTF,TGTGCCAGCAGCTCCAGGTTCGGGGCGGGAATCTATGGCTACACCTTC
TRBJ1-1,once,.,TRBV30,CAWSGEWTEAFF,TGTGCCTGGAGTGGGGAGTGGACTGAAGCTTTCTTT
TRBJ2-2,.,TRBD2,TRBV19,CASSPAGLAGGPTGELFF,TGTGCCAGTAGTCCCGCGGGACTAGCGGGGGGACCCACCGGGGAGCTGTTTTTT
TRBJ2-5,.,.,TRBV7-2,CASSLGVVAEQETQYF,TGTGCCAGCAGCTTAGGAGTAGTAGCGGAGCAAGAGACCCAGTACTTC
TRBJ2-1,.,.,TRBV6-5,CASSYSGGEQFF,TGTGCCAGCAGTTACAGCGGTGGTGAGCAGTTCTTC
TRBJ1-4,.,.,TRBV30,CALTNDRINEKLFF,TGTGCCTTAACTAACGACAGGATTAATGAAAAACTGTTTTTT
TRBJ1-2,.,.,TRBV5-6,CASSPMTVTRNYGYTF,TGTGCCAGCAGCCCGATGACAGTAACTCGCAACTATGGCTACACCTTC